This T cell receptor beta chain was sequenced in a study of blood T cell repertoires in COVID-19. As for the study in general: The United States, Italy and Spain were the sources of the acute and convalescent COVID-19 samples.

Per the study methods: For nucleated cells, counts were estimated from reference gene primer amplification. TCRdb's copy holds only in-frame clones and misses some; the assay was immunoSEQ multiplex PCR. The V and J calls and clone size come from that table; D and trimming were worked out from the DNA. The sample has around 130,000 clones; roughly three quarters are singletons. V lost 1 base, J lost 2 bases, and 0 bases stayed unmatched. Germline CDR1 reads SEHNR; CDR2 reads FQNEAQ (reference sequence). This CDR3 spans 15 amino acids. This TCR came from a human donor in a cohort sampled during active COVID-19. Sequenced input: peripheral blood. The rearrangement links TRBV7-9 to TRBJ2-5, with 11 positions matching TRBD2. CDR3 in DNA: TGTGCCAGCAGCTTAGGGACTAGCGGGCAAGAGACCCAGTACTTC. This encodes CASSLGTSGQETQYF.